The next 20 T cell receptor beta chains were all read from a single sample in a study of T cell clonality in common variable immunodeficiency. Assay: immunoSEQ multiplex PCR; the TCRdb copy retains only in-frame clones and omits some. The repertoire has roughly 48,000 clones, none seen only once; the ten largest take around 3.7%. Sequencing was performed on peripheral blood mononuclear cells. All receptors come from a person aged 18-69 years in good health.

This clone came up many times. The CDR3 is cut off 3 residues early in the read; its end comes from the germline J gene. The rearrangement joins TRBV20-1 to TRBJ1-3, with TRBD1 identical over 9 bases. Germline lookup yields CDR1 DFQATT and CDR2 SNEGSKA (reference sequence). The junction had 13 bases not matched to a gene; V was cut back by 4 bases and J by 6 bases. This CDR3 is built from 16 residues. The DNA read from the CDR3 is TGCAGTGCTAAGGGACAGGGATTGGGGACCTTAAACACC. Residues: CSAKGQGLGTLNT. The complete CDR3 reads CSAKGQGLGTLNTIYF.

This clone was recorded at least ten times. The read stops 3 residues short of the end of the CDR3; the missing end is completed from the germline J gene. The J gene is TRBJ2-1, the V gene TRBV18, with 7 positions matching TRBD1. This CDR3 is built from 18 residues. Germline CDR1 reads KGHSH; CDR2 reads LQKENI. The V segment lost 0 bases and the J segment 4 bases; nucleotides outside the gene matches: 12. The sequenced CDR3 bases are TGTGCCAGCTCACCACCGACAGGGAAGAGGATAGGATACAATGAG. Protein product: CASSPPTGKRIGYNE. The entire CDR3 sequence reads CASSPPTGKRIGYNEQFF.

This clone was counted at least ten times. The CDR3 end is not reached by the read, which stops 3 residues before it; the germline J gene fills it in. The V call is TRBV7-9, the J call TRBJ2-4, with 9 bases matching TRBD1. CDR3 length: 15 residues. Germline loops: CDR1 SEHNR, CDR2 FQNEAQ (reference sequence). V lost 6 bases and J lost 3; bases outside the gene matches: 6. The covered CDR3 bases are TGTGCCAGCAGTTTCAACAGGGGGCGCAAAAACATT. Translated: CASSFNRGRKNI. The full CDR3 is CASSFNRGRKNIQYF.

This clone has at least ten counts. The read stops 3 residues short of the end of the CDR3; the missing end is completed from the germline J gene. The chain has TRBV7-6 and TRBJ2-2; 7 bases align to TRBD2. The V gene end was trimmed by 1 base and the J gene end by 6 bases; junction bases not matched to a gene: 11. This CDR3 contains 17 residues. Germline assignment: CDR1 SGHVS and CDR2 FNYEAQ. This CDR3 is CASSLVVGGPGAGELFF. CDR3 bases read: TGTGCCAGCAGCTTAGTCGTGGGAGGGCCGGGGGCCGGGGAG.

This clone was seen repeatedly, ten times or more. The observed sequence ends 3 residues before the CDR3 terminus, with the missing tail filled in from the germline J gene. This chain uses TRBV2 with TRBJ2-7, with TRBD2 matching over 9 bases. The CDR3 contains 15 residues. V was pared by 1 base and J by 0 bases, with 1 base of the junction left unmatched. Germline CDR1 is SNHLY and CDR2 is FYNNEI. CDR3 DNA, as far as it was read: TGTGCCAGCAGTGAAGGGACTAGCGCCTCCTACGAG. This codes for CASSEGTSASYE. The entire CDR3 is CASSEGTSASYEQYF.

This clone was detected a few times. The missing CDR3 end, 3 residues past where the read stops, is filled in from the germline J gene. The V gene is TRBV7-3, the J gene TRBJ2-5; TRBD2 agrees at 16 bases. Germline CDR1 reads SGHTA; CDR2 reads FQGTGA. This CDR3 is 16 amino acids long. CDR3 region: CASSPRGTSGRGTQYF. The CDR3 DNA, read in part, is TGTGCCAGCAGCCCCCGGGGGACTAGCGGGAGGGGTACC.

This clone has just a few counts. The read is 3 residues too short to cover the CDR3 end, so that end is filled in from the germline J gene. The chain links TRBV20-1 to TRBJ2-1; 14 positions agree with TRBD2. Germline CDR1 and CDR2: DFQATT and SNEGSKA (reference sequence). V lost 5 bases to trimming and J lost 4 bases; unmatched junction nucleotides: 13. CDR3 length: 18 amino acids. CDR3 in amino acids: CSAAPGPGLAGVYNEQFF. CDR3 bases read: TGCAGTGCTGCCCCCGGCCCGGGACTAGCGGGAGTATACAATGAG.

About this clone itself: The CDR3 is cut off 3 residues early in the read; its end comes from the germline J gene. This chain uses TRBV10-2 with TRBJ2-3, with 12 bases lining up with TRBD2. Germline assignment: CDR1 WSHSY and CDR2 SAAADI. CDR3 length: 18 residues. V lost 6 bases to trimming and J lost 2 bases; unmatched junction nucleotides: 12. The CDR3 spells CASSPGLAGQPSTDTQYF. The part of the CDR3 DNA that was read is TGCGCCAGCAGCCCGGGACTAGCGGGCCAGCCCTCCACAGATACG.

This clone was detected many times. The read halts 3 residues ahead of the CDR3 end, with the missing end drawn from the germline J gene. The chain joins TRBV6-2 or TRBV6-3 to TRBJ2-2; 7 nucleotides line up with TRBD2. V shed 6 bases, J shed 0 bases, and the junction held 7 bases outside the gene matches. Germline V gene lookup returns CDR1 MNHEY and CDR2 SVGEGT. This CDR3 spans 16 amino acids. The chain's CDR3 is CASSHGGGTNTGELFF. The CDR3 bases that were read are TGTGCCAGCAGCCACGGGGGAGGGACGAACACCGGGGAG.

This clone was counted at least ten times. The sequenced fragment ends 3 residues before the CDR3 boundary, so the rest is inferred from the germline J gene. The V call is TRBV19, the J call TRBJ2-2; maybe TRBD1 (5 bases). V was pared by 10 bases and J by 7 bases, with 13 bases between. Looked up from germline, CDR1 is LNHDA and CDR2 is SQIVND (reference sequence). There are 12 residues in the CDR3. The CDR3: CATRVRFGELFF. The CDR3 DNA, read in part, is TGTGCCACCAGGGTGAGGTTCGGGGAG.

Ten or more counts support this clone. The CDR3 end is not reached by the read, which stops 3 residues before it; the germline J gene fills it in. The chain links TRBV29-1 to TRBJ1-5; the D is unclear. This CDR3 region has 13 residues. Germline V lookup: CDR1 SQVTM, CDR2 ANQGSEA. V lost 2 bases to trimming and J lost 3 bases, with 8 bases between them. This CDR3 is CSVEIQFNQPQHF. The part of the CDR3 DNA that was read is TGCAGCGTTGAAATACAGTTCAATCAGCCC.

At least ten counts were recorded for this clone. The read falls 3 residues short of the CDR3 end, and the missing part is taken from the germline J gene. The V call is TRBV20-1, the J call TRBJ2-7; TRBD2 matches at 9 bases. Germline values: CDR1 DFQATT, CDR2 SNEGSKA (reference sequence). The CDR3 has 16 residues. Trimming removed 2 bases from V and 6 bases from J; junction bases left unmatched: 14. Partial CDR3 DNA: TGCAGTGCTAGACTCCTAGCGGGACCTATCTACGGCGAG. This translates into CSARLLAGPIYGE. The entire CDR3 protein reads CSARLLAGPIYGEQYF.

This clone was detected only a few times. Coverage ceases 3 residues before the CDR3 finishes, and the germline J gene fills in the end. The chain has TRBV19 and TRBJ2-2; 8 bases map to TRBD1. V lost 1 base, J lost 3 bases, and 10 bases stayed unmatched. This CDR3 has 18 amino acids. Looked up from germline, CDR1 is LNHDA and CDR2 is SQIVND (reference sequence). The sequenced CDR3 bases are TGTGCCAGTAGTATAGGCCAACAGGGGGGCCTGTACACCGGGGAG. Translating gives CASSIGQQGGLYTGE. The complete CDR3 sequence is CASSIGQQGGLYTGELFF. Variable domain in full (rest from reference TRBV19 and TRBJ2-2): DGGITQSPKYLFRKEGQNVTLSCEQNLNHDAMYWYRQDPGQGLRLIYYSQIVNDFQKGDIAEGYSVSREKKESFPLTVTSAQKNPTAFYLCASSIGQQGGLYTGELFFGEGSRLTVL.

This clone was seen repeatedly, ten times or more. The CDR3 is cut off 3 residues early in the read; its end comes from the germline J gene. The V and J genes are TRBV14 and TRBJ2-3, with 7 bases identical to TRBD2. V trimming: 3 bases; J trimming: 4 bases; junction bases outside the gene matches: 10. In germline, CDR1 is SGHDN, CDR2 FVKESK. The CDR3 is 16 amino acids. The CDR3 is CASSHTSQREADTQYF. Incomplete CDR3 DNA: TGTGCCAGCAGCCACACCTCCCAGCGGGAAGCAGATACG.

This clone has more than one count but fewer than ten. The CDR3 end lies 3 residues beyond the end of the read and is filled in from the germline J gene. The chain has TRBV30 and TRBJ2-7, with 13 bases lining up with TRBD2. V lost 0 bases and J lost 5; bases outside the gene matches: 10. Germline CDR1 and CDR2: GTSNPN and SVGIG (reference sequence). This CDR3 has 17 residues. CDR3 DNA (partial): TGTGCCTGGAGTGTCGGACTAGCGGGAGCCCGGGGGAACGAG. Its protein is CAWSVGLAGARGNE. The CDR3 in its entirety is CAWSVGLAGARGNEQYF.

This clone occurred many times. The CDR3 end is not reached by the read, which stops 3 residues before it; the germline J gene fills it in. The rearrangement joins TRBV4-1 to TRBJ2-3, with a weak D call TRBD2 (6 bases). The CDR3 length is 17 residues. Germline V gene sequence: CDR1 MGHRA, CDR2 YSYEKL. V gave up 2 bases and J gave up 6 bases, with 21 bases separating them. The part of the CDR3 DNA that was read is TGCGCCAGCAGCCAATTACTGGTGCGGGGCCGCTGGGATACG. Translated: CASSQLLVRGRWDT. The full CDR3 reads CASSQLLVRGRWDTQYF.

Many counts were recorded for this clone. The read is 3 residues too short to cover the CDR3 end, so that end is filled in from the germline J gene. This chain joins TRBV9 and TRBJ2-3, with TRBD2 identical over 11 bases. V was pared by 0 bases and J by 2 bases, with 5 bases of the junction left unmatched. The CDR3 consists of 17 residues. Germline V CDR1 and CDR2: SGDLS, YYNGEE. CDR3 DNA (partial): TGTGCCAGCAGCGTAGGCCTAGCGGGAGGTGCCACAGATACG. It codes for CASSVGLAGGATDT. The complete CDR3 sequence is CASSVGLAGGATDTQYF.

This clone was recorded many times. CDR3 in amino acids: CASTKASSGTEAFF. CDR3 DNA, as far as it was read: TGTGCCAGCACAAAGGCATCCTCGGGGACTGAA. The rearrangement links TRBV2 to TRBJ1-1, with D unclear. The CDR3 is cut off 3 residues early in the read; its end comes from the germline J gene. V dropped 7 bases and J dropped 5 bases, with 17 bases sitting between them. CDR3 size: 14 residues. The germline gives CDR1 SNHLY, CDR2 FYNNEI.

Points on this clone: One junction end disagrees with the germline gene, perhaps due to a read error. The CDR3 end is not reached by the read, which stops 3 residues before it; the germline J gene fills it in. V usage is TRBV7-7 and J usage is TRBJ2-3, with 9 nucleotides matching TRBD1. Germline V CDR1 and CDR2: SSHAT, FNYEAQ (reference sequence). The CDR3 extends over 15 amino acids. The CDR3 is CASSLRTGGTDTQYF. The CDR3 bases that were read are TGTGCTAGCAGCTTAAGGACAGGGGGCACAGATACG.

Ten or more counts support this clone. CDR3 loop: CASSPGEVGPYEQYF. The sequenced part of the CDR3 DNA is TGCGCCAGCAGCCCCGGGGAGGTAGGACCCTACGAG. This chain connects TRBV5-1 to TRBJ2-7; D perhaps matches TRBD2 (6 bases). The CDR3 goes on 3 residues after the read ends, and that part is filled in from the germline J gene. The CDR3 loop spans 15 amino acids. CDR1 is SGHRS, CDR2 YFSETQ, per germline. V lost 4 bases to trimming and J lost 2 bases, with 16 bases between them.